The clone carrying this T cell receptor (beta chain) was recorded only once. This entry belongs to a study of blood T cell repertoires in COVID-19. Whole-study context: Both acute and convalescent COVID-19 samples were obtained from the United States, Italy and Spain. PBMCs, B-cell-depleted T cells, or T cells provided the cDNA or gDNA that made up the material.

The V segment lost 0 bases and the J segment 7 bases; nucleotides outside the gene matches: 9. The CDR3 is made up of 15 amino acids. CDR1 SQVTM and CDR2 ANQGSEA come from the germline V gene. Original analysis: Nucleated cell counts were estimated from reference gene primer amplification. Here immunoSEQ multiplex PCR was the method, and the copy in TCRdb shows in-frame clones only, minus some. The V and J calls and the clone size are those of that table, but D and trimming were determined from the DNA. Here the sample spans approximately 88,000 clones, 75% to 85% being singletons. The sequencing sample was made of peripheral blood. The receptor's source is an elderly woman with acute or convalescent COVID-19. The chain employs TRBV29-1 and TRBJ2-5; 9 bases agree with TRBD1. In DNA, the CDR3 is TGCAGCGTTGAAGATTGGGGACAGGGTTCCAGGACCCAGTACTTC. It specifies CSVEDWGQGSRTQYF.